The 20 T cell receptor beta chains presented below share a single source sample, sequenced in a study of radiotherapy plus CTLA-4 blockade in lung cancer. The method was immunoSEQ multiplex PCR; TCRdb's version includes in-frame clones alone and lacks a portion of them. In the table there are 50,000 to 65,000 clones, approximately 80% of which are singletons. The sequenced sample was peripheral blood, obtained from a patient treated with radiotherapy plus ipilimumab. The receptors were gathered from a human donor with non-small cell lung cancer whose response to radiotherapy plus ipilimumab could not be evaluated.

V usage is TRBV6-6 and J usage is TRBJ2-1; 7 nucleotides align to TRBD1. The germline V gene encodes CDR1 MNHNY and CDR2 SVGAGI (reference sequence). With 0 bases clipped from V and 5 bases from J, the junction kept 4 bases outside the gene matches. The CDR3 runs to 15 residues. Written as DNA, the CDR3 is TGTGCCAGCAGTTACTCGGGACAGAAAAACAATGAGCAGTTCTTC. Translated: CASSYSGQKNNEQFF.

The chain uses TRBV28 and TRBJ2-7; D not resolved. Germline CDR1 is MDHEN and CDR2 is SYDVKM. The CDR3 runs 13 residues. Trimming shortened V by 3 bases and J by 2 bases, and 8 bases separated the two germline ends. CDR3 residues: CASSLLGPYEQYF. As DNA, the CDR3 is TGTGCCAGCAGTTTGTTGGGCCCCTACGAGCAGTACTTC.

The CDR3 coding sequence is TGTGCCAGCAGTTTAGGGACTAGCTACTACGAGCAGTACTTC. Protein sequence: CASSLGTSYYEQYF. The V call is TRBV28, the J call TRBJ2-7, with TRBD2 matching 9 bases. This CDR3 contains 14 residues. V gave up 2 bases and J gave up 3 bases; unmatched junction bases: 2. The germline V gene encodes CDR1 MDHEN and CDR2 SYDVKM. The variable domain in full, with the rest retrieved from reference TRBV28 and TRBJ2-7, is DVKVTQSSRYLVKRTGEKVFLECVQDMDHENMFWYRQDPGLGLRLIYFSYDVKMKEKGDIPEGYSVSREKKERFSLILESASTNQTSMYLCASSLGTSYYEQYFGPGTRLTVT.

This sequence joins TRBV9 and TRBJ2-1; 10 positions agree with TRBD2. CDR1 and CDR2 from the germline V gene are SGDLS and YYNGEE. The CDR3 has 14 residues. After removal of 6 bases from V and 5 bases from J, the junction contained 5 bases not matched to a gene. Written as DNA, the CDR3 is TGTGCCAGCAATGTAGCGGGGGGTAACAATGAGCAGTTCTTC. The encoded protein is CASNVAGGNNEQFF. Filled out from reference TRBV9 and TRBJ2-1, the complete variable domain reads DSGVTQTPKHLITATGQRVTLRCSPRSGDLSVYWYQQSLDQGLQFLIQYYNGEERAKGNILERFSAQQFPDLHSELNLSSLELGDSALYFCASNVAGGNNEQFFGPGTRLTVL.

The CDR3: CASSLADPGTGQETQYF. Here the CDR3 DNA reads TGCGCCAGCAGCTTGGCGGACCCCGGGACAGGGCAAGAGACCCAGTACTTC. The gene calls are TRBV5-1 and TRBJ2-5; 9 bases are a match to TRBD1. This CDR3 is 17 amino acids long. The V gene end was trimmed by 0 bases and the J gene end by 2 bases; junction bases not matched to a gene: 8. Germline values: CDR1 SGHRS, CDR2 YFSETQ.

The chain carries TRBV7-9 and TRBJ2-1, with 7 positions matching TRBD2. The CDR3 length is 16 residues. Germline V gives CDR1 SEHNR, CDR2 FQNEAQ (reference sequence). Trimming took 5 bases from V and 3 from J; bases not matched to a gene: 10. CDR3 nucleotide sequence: TGTGCCAGCAGCCCTCTCCGAGCGGGAAACTACAATGAGCAGTTCTTC. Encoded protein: CASSPLRAGNYNEQFF. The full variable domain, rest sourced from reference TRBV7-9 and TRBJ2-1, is DTGVSQNPRHKITKRGQNVTFRCDPISEHNRLYWYRQTLGQGPEFLTYFQNEAQLEKSRLLSDRFSAERPKGSFSTLEIQRTEQGDSAMYLCASSPLRAGNYNEQFFGPGTRLTVL.

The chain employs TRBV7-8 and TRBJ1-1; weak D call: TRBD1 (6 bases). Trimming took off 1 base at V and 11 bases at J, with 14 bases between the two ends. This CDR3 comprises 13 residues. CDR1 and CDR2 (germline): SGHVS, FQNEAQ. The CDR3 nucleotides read TGTGCCAGCAGCTTAGTAGGCGGACAGAGGGCTTTCTTT. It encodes CASSLVGGQRAFF.

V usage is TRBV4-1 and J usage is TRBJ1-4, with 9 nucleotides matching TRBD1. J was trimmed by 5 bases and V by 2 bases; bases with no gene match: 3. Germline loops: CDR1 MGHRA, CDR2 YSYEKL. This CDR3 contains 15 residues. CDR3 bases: TGCGCCAGCAGCCAATCGGACAGGGGAAATGAAAAACTGTTTTTT. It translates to CASSQSDRGNEKLFF.

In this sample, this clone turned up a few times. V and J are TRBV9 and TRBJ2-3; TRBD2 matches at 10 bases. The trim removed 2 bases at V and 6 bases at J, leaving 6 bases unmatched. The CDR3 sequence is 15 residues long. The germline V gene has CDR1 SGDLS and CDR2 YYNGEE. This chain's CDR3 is CASSVLAGVVDTQYF. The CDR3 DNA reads TGTGCCAGCAGCGTCCTAGCGGGAGTTGTTGATACGCAGTATTTT. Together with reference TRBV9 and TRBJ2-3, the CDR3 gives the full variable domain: DSGVTQTPKHLITATGQRVTLRCSPRSGDLSVYWYQQSLDQGLQFLIQYYNGEERAKGNILERFSAQQFPDLHSELNLSSLELGDSALYFCASSVLAGVVDTQYFGPGTRLTVL.

CDR3 nucleotide sequence: TGTGCCAGCAGTTTTCCGGCTTTCTTT. Its protein is CASSFPAFF. The chain couples TRBV27 to TRBJ1-1; D unresolved. The V end lost 3 bases, the J end lost 11 bases, and 4 bases lay between the germline ends. Germline CDR1 and CDR2: MNHEY and SMNVEV (reference sequence). CDR3 length equals 9 residues.

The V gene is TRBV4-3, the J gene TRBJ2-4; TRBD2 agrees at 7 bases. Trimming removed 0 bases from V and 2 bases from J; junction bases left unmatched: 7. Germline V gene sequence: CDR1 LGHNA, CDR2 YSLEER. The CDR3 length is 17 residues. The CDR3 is CASSQDPSGITKNIQYF. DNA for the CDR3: TGCGCCAGCAGCCAAGATCCCAGCGGGATCACCAAAAACATTCAGTACTTC.

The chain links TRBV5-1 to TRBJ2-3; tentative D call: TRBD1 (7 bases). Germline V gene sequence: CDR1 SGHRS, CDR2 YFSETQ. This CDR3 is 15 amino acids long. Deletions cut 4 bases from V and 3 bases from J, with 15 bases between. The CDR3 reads CASSVSTGRTDTQYF. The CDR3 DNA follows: TGCGCCAGCAGCGTCTCGACAGGGAGGACAGATACGCAGTATTTT.

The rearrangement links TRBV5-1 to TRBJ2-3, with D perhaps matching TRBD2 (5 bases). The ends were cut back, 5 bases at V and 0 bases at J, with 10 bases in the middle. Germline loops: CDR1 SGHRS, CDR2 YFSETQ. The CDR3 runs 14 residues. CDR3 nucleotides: TGCGCCAGCAGTGCGGGCGAAAGCACAGATACGCAGTATTTT. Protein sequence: CASSAGESTDTQYF.

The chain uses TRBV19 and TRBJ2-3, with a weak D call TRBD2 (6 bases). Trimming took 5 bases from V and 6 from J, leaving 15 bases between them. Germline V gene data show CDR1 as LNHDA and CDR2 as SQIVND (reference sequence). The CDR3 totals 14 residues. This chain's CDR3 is CASSAGTGADTQYF. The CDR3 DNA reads TGTGCCAGTAGTGCGGGGACTGGCGCGGATACGCAGTATTTT.

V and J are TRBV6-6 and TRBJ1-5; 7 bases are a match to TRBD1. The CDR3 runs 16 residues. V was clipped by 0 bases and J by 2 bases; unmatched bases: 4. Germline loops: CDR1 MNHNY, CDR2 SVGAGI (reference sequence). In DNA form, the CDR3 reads TGTGCCAGCAGTTACTCGGGACAGAGGCGCAATCAGCCCCAGCATTTT. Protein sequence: CASSYSGQRRNQPQHF.

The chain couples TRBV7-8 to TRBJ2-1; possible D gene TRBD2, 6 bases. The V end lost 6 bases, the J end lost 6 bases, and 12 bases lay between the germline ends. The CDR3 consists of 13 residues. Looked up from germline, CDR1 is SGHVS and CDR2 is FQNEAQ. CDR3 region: CASRSRELNEQFF. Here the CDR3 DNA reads TGTGCCAGCAGATCCCGGGAGCTCAATGAGCAGTTCTTC.

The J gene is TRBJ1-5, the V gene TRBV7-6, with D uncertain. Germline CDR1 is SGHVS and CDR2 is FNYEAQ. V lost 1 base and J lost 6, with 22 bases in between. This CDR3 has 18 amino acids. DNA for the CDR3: TGTGCCAGCAGCTTAGAATCTCCTGGAGAGGGATGGACTCAGCCCCAGCATTTT. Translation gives CASSLESPGEGWTQPQHF.

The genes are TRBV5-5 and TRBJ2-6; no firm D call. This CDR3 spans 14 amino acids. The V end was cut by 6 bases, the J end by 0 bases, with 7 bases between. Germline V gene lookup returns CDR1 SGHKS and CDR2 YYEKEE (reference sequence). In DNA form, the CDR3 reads TGTGCCAGCACCACTATCTCTGGGGCCAACGTCCTGACTTTC. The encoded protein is CASTTISGANVLTF.

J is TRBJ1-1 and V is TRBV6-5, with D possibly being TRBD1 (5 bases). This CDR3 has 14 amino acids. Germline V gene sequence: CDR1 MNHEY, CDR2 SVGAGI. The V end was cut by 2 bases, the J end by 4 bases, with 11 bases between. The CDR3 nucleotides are TGTGCCAGCAGTTACACCACTGGGGCCACTGAAGCTTTCTTT. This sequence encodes CASSYTTGATEAFF.

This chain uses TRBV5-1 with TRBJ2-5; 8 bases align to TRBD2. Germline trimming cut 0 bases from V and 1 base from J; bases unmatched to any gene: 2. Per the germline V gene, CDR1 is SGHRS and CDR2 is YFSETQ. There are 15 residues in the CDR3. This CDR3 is CASSLDGGVQETQYF. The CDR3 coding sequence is TGCGCCAGCAGCTTGGACGGGGGGGTCCAAGAGACCCAGTACTTC.